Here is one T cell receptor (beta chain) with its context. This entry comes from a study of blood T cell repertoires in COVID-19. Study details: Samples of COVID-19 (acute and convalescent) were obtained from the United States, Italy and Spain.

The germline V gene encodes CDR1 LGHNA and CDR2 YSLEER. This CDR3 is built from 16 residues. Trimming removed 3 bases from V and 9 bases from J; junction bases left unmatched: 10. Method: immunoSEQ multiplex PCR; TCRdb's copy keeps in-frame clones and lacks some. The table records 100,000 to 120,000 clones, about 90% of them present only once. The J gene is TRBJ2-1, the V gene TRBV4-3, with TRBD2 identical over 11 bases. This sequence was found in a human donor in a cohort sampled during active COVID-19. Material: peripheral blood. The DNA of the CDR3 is TGCGCCAGCAGCCAGGGGATTACTCTAGCGGGAGGTGAGCAGTTCTTC. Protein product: CASSQGITLAGGEQFF.